The clone carrying this T cell receptor (beta chain) was counted a few times. The data derive from a study of T-cell reconstitution after alpha-beta-depleted transplantation in children. Germline V gives CDR1 KGHSH, CDR2 LQKENI. Germline trimming cut 3 bases from V and 7 bases from J; bases unmatched to any gene: 5. The CDR3 is 15 residues long. Unique molecular identifiers were incorporated during preparation of the TCRbeta library. TCRdb reprocessed the PCR reads with MiXCR, giving one entry per CDR3 protein. The table has 700,000 to 950,000 distinct CDR3 sequences, 16% seen once. This material consisted of PBMCs, mostly from graft donor cells, taken 360 days after TCRalphabeta/CD19-depleted stem cell transplant. The genes are TRBV18 and TRBJ2-5, with 13 bases fitting TRBD2. The clonotype originates from a male patient aged 5 to 17 who had a stem cell transplant for acute lymphoblastic leukemia, so the T cells may come from the graft donor. CDR3 protein: CASSPGTSGIMTQYF. CDR3 sequence (DNA): TGTGCCAGCTCACCCGGGACTAGCGGGATCATGACCCAGTACTTC.